The text below deals with one TCR beta chain. This clone's antigen is unknown. Base-call qualities are not available, and no considerably larger clone is one nucleotide away. The CDR3 regions of human TCRbeta chains were analyzed by immunosequencing. On the authors' methods: TCRs in the repertoires were matched against a reference library of SARS-CoV-2-specific TCRs that had been generated with the MIRA antigen-specificity platform. Breadth was defined as the fraction of unique TCRs that were SARS-CoV-2-associated. Depth was defined as the fraction of total T cells that were SARS-CoV-2-associated. Using the MIRA data, every spike-specific TCR was mapped to the spike region that the TCR reacted to and assigned to either a CD4 or a CD8 class. Log10-transformed breadth and depth values were compared by one-way ANOVA with Sidak's multiple comparisons tests. Imported from immuneACCESS, the table was reduced by TCRdb to in-frame sequences with V and J called. These copies leave out some clones; in studies compared against another copy, an unresolved V gene accounts for under half, and the cause of the remainder is not known. The DNA gave D and trimming, while V, J and clone size come from that table. Within this sample are 95,000 to 150,000 clones, with around 87% of them counted one time only. The ten most abundant clones make up approximately 3.1% of the sample.

V has 5 bases trimmed and J has 3 bases trimmed; junction bases matching no gene number 9. Counted from cysteine to phenylalanine, this CDR3 has 17 amino acids. Solely the CDR3 DNA is kept, with 51 bases framed from the first base. The germline V gene provides CDR1 SGHVS and CDR2 FNYEAQ. This entry belongs to a study of T cell responses to AZD1222 COVID-19 vaccine (dated by TCRdb to about 2021). With respect to the entire study: Because spike-specific TCR depth and breadth did not differ between the two schedules, AZD1222 recipients who got a second dose at roughly 4 weeks were pooled with those who got a second dose at roughly 12 weeks. Enrollment into the trials was organized by age into subgroups of 18-55, 56-69 and 70-plus years, and those subgroups contained roughly 150, 30 and 60 TCR-sequenced participants, respectively. A total of approximately 240 trial participants underwent TCR sequencing, of whom some 200 had received two doses of AZD1222 and approximately 25 had received two doses of the MenACWY control vaccine.

The time point label, read with the paper, signifies: baseline before first vaccination. Samples from vaccinated people were obtained from the UK trials COV001 and COV002, which included a single-blind randomized controlled phase 2/3 trial of AZD1222 (ChAdOx1 nCoV-19) in healthy adults. For TCRbeta chain sequencing, PBMC samples were collected from trial participants at day 0 and at day 28 after the second dose. What the research found in general, with its limitations: Vaccine-associated CD4 TCRs spanned the whole spike protein, with dominant responses in regions 160-218 and 743-854. Because no samples from the day 14 peak response were available, repertoires could be characterized only after the peak T cell response. After two AZD1222 doses, spike-specific TCR breadth and depth were significantly higher than at day 0 and than in MenACWY recipients. In the small 56-69-year group, the increase in depth fell short of significance, most likely because of low power. Reportedly, almost half of the unique spike-specific TCRs recognized epitopes lying outside the regions that are mutated in the B.1.351 and B.1.1.7 variants. Participants were mostly white British and included more females than males, and it was suggested by the authors that clonal diversity may have been underestimated. Conclusions about previously exposed vaccinees were limited because only five to seven AZD1222 recipients were SARS-CoV-2 seropositive at baseline.

The starting material was peripheral blood, obtained on day 0 of AZD1222 vaccination. Here the chain combines TRBV7-6 and TRBJ2-2; 10 nucleotides in the junction match TRBD1. The source is an adult in good health. Read as DNA, the sequence is TGTGCCAGCAGCCCGACAGGGGGCAATTGGGACACCGGGGAGCTGTTTTTT. This sequence encodes CASSPTGGNWDTGELFF.